This entry features one T cell receptor (beta chain) sequence. Its specificity is unknown. This specimen belongs to a study of chemoradiotherapy in HPV16-positive cancers. About the study: Candidate HPV-specific T-cell clones and common TCR motifs came from functional assays in a couple of HPV16-positive patients.

Broader study findings: For HPV16-positive patients, expanding HPV-responsive T cells associated with longer recurrence-free survival.

Trimming removed 2 bases from V and 0 bases from J; junction bases left unmatched: 3. Germline CDR1 SGHTA, CDR2 FQGNSA. The CDR3 contains 16 residues. The table came from immunoSEQ multiplex PCR; TCRdb's copy has only in-frame clones and leaves some out. The sample lists approximately 11,000 clones; around 70% were seen once. This sample was gathered from a patient who underwent chemoradiotherapy. The TCR originated in a human donor with HPV-associated anogenital cancer. The V gene is TRBV7-2, the J gene TRBJ2-1; 8 positions match TRBD2. In DNA, the CDR3 is TGTGCCAGCAGCTTACGCGGGGGGCGCTCCTACAATGAGCAGTTCTTC. Encoded protein: CASSLRGGRSYNEQFF.